A selection of T cell receptor beta chains follows, all from one sample in a study of beta chain features in type 1 diabetes. Method: immunoSEQ multiplex PCR; TCRdb's copy keeps in-frame clones and lacks some. The sample shows roughly 450,000 clones, approximately 10% of them seen only once. Sequences were obtained from naive CD4+ T cells from blood. These receptors were collected from a woman between 18 and 29 years old in good health. Each CDR3 is given with its conserved first and last residue. D genes are given only for firm matches. Clone size is not always given. Where it is, it says once, few, many or a class for expanded clones.

clone_size j_call v_call d_call cdr3_nt cdr3_aa
few TRBJ1-1 TRBV5-1 TRBD1 TGCGCCAGCAGCACCTCGACAGGGCTGAACACTGAAGCTTTCTTT CASSTSTGLNTEAFF
few TRBJ2-2 TRBV9 - TGTGCCAGCAGCGTGAGTGCTGGGGACACCGGGGAGCTGTTTTTT CASSVSAGDTGELFF
- TRBJ2-2 TRBV10-3 TRBD1 TGTGCCATCAATTCGGGGACAGGGATCCCCACCGGGGAGCTGTTTTTT CAINSGTGIPTGELFF
- TRBJ2-5 TRBV14 - TGTGCCAGCAGCTACGGACAGACTATACAAGAGACCCAGTACTTC CASSYGQTIQETQYF
few TRBJ2-1 TRBV29-1 TRBD2 TGCAGCGTCCCCGCAGCGGGGAGTTTCTACAATGAGCAGTTCTTC CSVPAAGSFYNEQFF
- TRBJ1-1 TRBV5-4 TRBD1 TGTGCCAGCAGCTTCCGGGACAGGAACACTGAAGCTTTCTTT CASSFRDRNTEAFF
few TRBJ2-5 TRBV7-2 - TGTGCCAGCAGCTTAGGCCAGGTCCGGGAGACCCAGTACTTC CASSLGQVRETQYF
- TRBJ2-7 TRBV4-2 - TGTGCCAGCAGCCACCCTGAGGACTCCTACGAGCAGTACTTC CASSHPEDSYEQYF
- TRBJ2-3 TRBV4-2 - TGTGCCAGCAGCCAAGTTGGAGGGACTAGCACAGATACGCAGTATTTT CASSQVGGTSTDTQYF
- TRBJ2-5 TRBV30 TRBD1 TGTGCCTGGAGTGTACTAGGGGGCTTCAGAGAGACCCAGTACTTC CAWSVLGGFRETQYF
- TRBJ2-5 TRBV7-3 TRBD2 TGTGCCAGCAGCCCCGGACAGCGGGGGGCCCAGTACTTC CASSPGQRGAQYF
- TRBJ1-4 TRBV15 - TGTGCCACCAGAGACAGTGGGGCGAATGAAAAACTGTTTTTT CATRDSGANEKLFF
- TRBJ2-3 TRBV5-1 - TGCGCCAGCAGCTTTGGAGATACGCAGTATTTT CASSFGDTQYF
- TRBJ2-1 TRBV5-1 - TGCGCCAGCAGCTTGGATGGGACGGTCAATGAGCAGTTCTTC CASSLDGTVNEQFF
- TRBJ2-3 TRBV27 TRBD1 TGTGCCAGCAGGTGGACAGGGGCAGATACGCAGTATTTT CASRWTGADTQYF
- TRBJ2-5 TRBV9 - TGTGCCAGCAGCGTGGGTGGACAGCCACAAGAGACCCAGTACTTC CASSVGGQPQETQYF
- TRBJ1-4 TRBV14 - TGTGCCAGCAGCCAAGCAGGACAGTATAATGAAAAACTGTTTTTT CASSQAGQYNEKLFF